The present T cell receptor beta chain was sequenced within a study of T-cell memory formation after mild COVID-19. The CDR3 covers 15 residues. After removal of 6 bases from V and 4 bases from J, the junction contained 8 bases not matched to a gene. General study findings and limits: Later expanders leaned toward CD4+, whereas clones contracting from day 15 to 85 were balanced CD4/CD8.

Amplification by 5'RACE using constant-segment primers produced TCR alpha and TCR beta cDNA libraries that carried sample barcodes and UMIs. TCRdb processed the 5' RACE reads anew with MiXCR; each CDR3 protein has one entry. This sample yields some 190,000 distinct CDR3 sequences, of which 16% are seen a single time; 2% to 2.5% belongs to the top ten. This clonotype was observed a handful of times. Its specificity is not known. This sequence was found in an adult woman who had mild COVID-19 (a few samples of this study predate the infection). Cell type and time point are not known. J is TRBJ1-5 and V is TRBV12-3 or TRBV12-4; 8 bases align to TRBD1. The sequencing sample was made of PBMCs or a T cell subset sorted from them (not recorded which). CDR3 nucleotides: TGTGCCAGCAGCCCAGGACAGGGAGTAAATCAGCCCCAGCATTTT. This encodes CASSPGQGVNQPQHF.